This T cell receptor (beta chain) was documented in a study of T cell changes during pregnancy in multiple sclerosis. The CDR3 runs 15 residues. Germline-derived CDR1 and CDR2 are SEHNR and FQNEAQ (reference sequence). Trimming cost V 1 base and J 5 bases; bases outside gene matches: 2. Measured with immunoSEQ multiplex PCR; TCRdb has only the in-frame clones, and not every one. The top ten clones hold about 0.18% of a sample with tens of thousands of clones, roughly 90% of them seen once. The V call is TRBV7-9, the J call TRBJ2-1; TRBD2 agrees at 10 bases. Material: CD4+ T cells from peripheral blood mononuclear cells, obtained after pregnancy. This receptor was obtained from a female donor in good health, enrolled as a control in a pregnancy study. CDR3 nucleotide sequence: TGTGCCAGCAGCTTAGAAGCGGGGGGGCACAATGAGCAGTTCTTC. This gives the protein CASSLEAGGHNEQFF.